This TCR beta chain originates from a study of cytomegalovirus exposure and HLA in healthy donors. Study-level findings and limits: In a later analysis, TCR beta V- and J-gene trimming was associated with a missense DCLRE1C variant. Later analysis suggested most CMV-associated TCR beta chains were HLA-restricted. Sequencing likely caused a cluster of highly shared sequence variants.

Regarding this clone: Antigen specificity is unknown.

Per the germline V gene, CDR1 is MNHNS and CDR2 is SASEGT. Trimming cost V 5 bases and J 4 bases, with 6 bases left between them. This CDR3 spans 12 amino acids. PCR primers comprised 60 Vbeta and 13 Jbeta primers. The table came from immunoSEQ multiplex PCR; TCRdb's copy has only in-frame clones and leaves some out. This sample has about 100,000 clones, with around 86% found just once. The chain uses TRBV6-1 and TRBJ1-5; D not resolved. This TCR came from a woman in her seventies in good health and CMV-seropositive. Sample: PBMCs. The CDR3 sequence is CASSTANQPQHF. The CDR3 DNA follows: TGTGCCAGCAGTACAGCTAATCAGCCCCAGCATTTT.